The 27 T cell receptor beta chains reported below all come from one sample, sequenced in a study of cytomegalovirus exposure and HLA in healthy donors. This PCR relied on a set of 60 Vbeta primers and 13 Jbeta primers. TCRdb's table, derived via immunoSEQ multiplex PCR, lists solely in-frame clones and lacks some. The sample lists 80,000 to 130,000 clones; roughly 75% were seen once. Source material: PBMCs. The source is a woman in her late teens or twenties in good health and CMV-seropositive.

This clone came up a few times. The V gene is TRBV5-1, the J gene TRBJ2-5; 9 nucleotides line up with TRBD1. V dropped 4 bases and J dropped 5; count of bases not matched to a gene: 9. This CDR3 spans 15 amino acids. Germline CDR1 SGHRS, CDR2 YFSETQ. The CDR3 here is CASSPLGQGWETQYF. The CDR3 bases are TGCGCCAGCAGCCCCCTAGGACAGGGGTGGGAGACCCAGTACTTC.

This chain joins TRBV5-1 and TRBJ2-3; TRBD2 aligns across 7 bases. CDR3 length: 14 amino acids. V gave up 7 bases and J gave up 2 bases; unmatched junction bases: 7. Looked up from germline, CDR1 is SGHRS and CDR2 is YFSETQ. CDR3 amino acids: CASGVAGTTDTQYF. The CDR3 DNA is TGCGCCAGCGGGGTAGCGGGCACCACAGATACGCAGTATTTT.

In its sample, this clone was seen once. CDR3 coding DNA: TGTGCCAGCTCAAAAGGCGGGCTCGGGAACACTGAAGCTTTCTTT. This encodes CASSKGGLGNTEAFF. The chain joins TRBV18 to TRBJ1-1; D unclear. V was pared by 5 bases and J by 1 base, with 14 bases between. This CDR3 comprises 15 residues. Germline V gene lookup returns CDR1 KGHSH and CDR2 LQKENI.

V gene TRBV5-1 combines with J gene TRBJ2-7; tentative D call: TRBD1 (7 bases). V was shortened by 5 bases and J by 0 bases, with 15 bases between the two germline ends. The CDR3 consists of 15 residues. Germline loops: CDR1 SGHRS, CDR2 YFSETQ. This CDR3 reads CASRAGGFSSYEQYF. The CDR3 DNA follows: TGCGCCAGCAGGGCAGGGGGGTTTAGCTCCTACGAGCAGTACTTC.

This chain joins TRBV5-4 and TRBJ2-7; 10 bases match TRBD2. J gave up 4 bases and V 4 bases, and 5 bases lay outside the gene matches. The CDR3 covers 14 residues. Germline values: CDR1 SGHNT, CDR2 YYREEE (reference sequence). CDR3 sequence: CASSKGLATYEQYF. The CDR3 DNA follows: TGTGCCAGCAGCAAGGGACTAGCGACATACGAGCAGTACTTC.

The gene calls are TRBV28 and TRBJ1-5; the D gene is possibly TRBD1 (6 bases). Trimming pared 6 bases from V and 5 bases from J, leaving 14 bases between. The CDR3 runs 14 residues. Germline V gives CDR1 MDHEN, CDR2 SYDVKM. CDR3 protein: CASSDLQGDQPQHF. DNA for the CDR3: TGTGCCAGCAGCGACTTACAGGGCGATCAGCCCCAGCATTTT.

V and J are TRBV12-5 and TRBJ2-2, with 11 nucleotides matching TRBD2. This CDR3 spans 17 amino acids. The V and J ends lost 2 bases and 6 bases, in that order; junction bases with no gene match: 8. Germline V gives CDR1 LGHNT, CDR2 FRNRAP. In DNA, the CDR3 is TGTGCTAGTGGTTTGACTAGCGGGAGTTTATATTCCGGGGAGCTGTTTTTT. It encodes CASGLTSGSLYSGELFF. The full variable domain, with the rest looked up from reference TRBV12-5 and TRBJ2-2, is DARVTQTPRHKVTEMGQEVTMRCQPILGHNTVFWYRQTMMQGLELLAYFRNRAPLDDSGMPKDRFSAEMPDATLATLKIQPSEPRDSAVYFCASGLTSGSLYSGELFFGEGSRLTVL.

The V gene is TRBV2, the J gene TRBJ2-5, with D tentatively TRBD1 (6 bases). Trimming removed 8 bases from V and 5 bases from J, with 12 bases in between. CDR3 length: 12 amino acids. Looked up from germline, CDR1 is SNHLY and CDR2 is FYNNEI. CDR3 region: CASGGQTETQYF. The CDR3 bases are TGTGCCAGCGGCGGACAGACGGAGACCCAGTACTTC.

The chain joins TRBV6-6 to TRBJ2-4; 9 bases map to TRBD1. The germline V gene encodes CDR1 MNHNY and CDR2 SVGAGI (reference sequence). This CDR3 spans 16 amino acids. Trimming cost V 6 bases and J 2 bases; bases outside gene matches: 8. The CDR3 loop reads CASRSYRGLTKNIQYF. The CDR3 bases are TGTGCCAGCAGAAGTTACAGGGGGCTGACCAAAAACATTCAGTACTTC.

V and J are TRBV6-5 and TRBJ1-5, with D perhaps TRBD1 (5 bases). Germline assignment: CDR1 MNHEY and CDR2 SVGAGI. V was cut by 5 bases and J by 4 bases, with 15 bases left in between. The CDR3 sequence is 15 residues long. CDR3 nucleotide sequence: TGTGCCAGCAGTCCCGCGCGGGGGTCAAATCAGCCCCAGCATTTT. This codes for CASSPARGSNQPQHF.

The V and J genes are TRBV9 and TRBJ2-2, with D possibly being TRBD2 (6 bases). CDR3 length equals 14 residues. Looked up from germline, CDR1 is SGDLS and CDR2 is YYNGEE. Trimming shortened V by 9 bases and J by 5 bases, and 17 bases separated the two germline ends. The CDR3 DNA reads TGTGCCACCTGGAGAGGGCGGGATACCGGGGAGCTGTTTTTT. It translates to CATWRGRDTGELFF. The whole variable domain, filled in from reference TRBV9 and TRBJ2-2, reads DSGVTQTPKHLITATGQRVTLRCSPRSGDLSVYWYQQSLDQGLQFLIQYYNGEERAKGNILERFSAQQFPDLHSELNLSSLELGDSALYFCATWRGRDTGELFFGEGSRLTVL.

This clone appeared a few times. CDR3 region: CASSLARAGEYLPPLWGYTF. In nucleotides, the CDR3 is TGTGCCAGCAGCTTAGCTAGAGCAGGGGAGTACCTTCCCCCCCTATGGGGCTACACCTTC. V gene TRBV7-2 combines with J gene TRBJ1-2; perhaps TRBD1 as D (6 bases). The CDR3 totals 20 residues. With 0 bases removed from V and 8 bases from J, the gap between germline ends came to 31 bases. Germline V lookup: CDR1 SGHTA, CDR2 FQGNSA. Filled out from reference TRBV7-2 and TRBJ1-2, the complete variable domain reads GAGVSQSPSNKVTEKGKDVELRCDPISGHTALYWYRQSLGQGLEFLIYFQGNSAPDKSGLPSDRFSAERTGGSVSTLTIQRTQQEDSAVYLCASSLARAGEYLPPLWGYTFGSGTRLTVV.

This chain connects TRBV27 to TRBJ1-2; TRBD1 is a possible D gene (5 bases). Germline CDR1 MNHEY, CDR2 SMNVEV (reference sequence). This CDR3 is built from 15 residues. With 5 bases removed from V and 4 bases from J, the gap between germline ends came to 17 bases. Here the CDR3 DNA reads TGTGCCAGCAGTCCCTGGGGCGGGGAGGGCTATGGCTACACCTTC. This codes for CASSPWGGEGYGYTF.

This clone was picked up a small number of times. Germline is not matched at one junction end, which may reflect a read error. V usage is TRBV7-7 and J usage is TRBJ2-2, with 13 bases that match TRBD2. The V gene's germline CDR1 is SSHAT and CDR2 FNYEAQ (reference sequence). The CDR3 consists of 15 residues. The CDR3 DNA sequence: TGTGCTAGCAGCCCGGGACTAGCGGGGACCGGGGAGCTGTTTTTT. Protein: CASSPGLAGTGELFF.

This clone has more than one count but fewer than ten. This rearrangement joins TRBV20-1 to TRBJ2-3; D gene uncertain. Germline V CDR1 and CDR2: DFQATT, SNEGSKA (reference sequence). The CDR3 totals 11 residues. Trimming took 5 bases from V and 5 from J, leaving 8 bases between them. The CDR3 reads CSAHPGDTQYF. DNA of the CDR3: TGCAGTGCTCACCCAGGAGATACGCAGTATTTT.

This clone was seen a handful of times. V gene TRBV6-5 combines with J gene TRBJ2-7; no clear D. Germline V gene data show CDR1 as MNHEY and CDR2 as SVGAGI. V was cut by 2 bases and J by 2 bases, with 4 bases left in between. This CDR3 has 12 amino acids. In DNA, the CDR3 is TGTGCCAGCAGTTACAATACCTACGAGCAGTACTTC. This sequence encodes CASSYNTYEQYF.

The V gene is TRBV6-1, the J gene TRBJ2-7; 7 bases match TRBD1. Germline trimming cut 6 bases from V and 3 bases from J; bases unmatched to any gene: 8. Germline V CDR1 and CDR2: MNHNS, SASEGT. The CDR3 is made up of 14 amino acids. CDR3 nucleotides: TGTGCCAGCAGAGTAGGGACAGCAGACTACGAGCAGTACTTC. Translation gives CASRVGTADYEQYF.

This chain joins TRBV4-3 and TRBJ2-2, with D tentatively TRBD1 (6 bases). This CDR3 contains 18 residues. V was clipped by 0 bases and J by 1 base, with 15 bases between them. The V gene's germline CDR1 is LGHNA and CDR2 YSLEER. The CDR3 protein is CASSQDRSTGRNTGELFF. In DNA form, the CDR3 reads TGCGCCAGCAGCCAAGATCGTTCGACAGGACGGAACACCGGGGAGCTGTTTTTT.

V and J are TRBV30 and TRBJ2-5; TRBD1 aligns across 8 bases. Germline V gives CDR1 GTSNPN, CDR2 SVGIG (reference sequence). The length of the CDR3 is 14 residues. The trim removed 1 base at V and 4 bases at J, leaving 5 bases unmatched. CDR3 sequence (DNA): TGTGCCTGGAGTGGAGGACAGGGTGGAGAGACCCAGTACTTC. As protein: CAWSGGQGGETQYF.

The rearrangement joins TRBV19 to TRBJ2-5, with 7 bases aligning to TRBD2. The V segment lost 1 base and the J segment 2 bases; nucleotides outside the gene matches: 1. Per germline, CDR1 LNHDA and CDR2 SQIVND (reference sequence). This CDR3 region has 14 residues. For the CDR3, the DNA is TGTGCCAGTAGTATAGGGGGGGGACAAGAGACCCAGTACTTC. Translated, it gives CASSIGGGQETQYF.

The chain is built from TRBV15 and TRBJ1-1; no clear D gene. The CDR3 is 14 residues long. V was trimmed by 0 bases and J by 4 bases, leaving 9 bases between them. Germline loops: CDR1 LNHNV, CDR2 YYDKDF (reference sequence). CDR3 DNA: TGTGCCACCAGCAGAGATTTAGCGAGCACTGAAGCTTTCTTT. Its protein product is CATSRDLASTEAFF.

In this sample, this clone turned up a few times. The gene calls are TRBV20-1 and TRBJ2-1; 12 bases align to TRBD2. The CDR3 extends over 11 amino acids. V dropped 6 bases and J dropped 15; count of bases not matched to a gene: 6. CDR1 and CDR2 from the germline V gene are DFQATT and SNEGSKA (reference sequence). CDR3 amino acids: CSAMTSGSPFF. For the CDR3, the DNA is TGCAGTGCGATGACTAGCGGGAGTCCGTTCTTC.

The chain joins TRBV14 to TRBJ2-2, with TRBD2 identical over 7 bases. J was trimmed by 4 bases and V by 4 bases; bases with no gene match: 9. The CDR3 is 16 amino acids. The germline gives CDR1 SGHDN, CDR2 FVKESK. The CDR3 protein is CASSLGGRGVTGELFF. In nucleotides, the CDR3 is TGTGCCAGCAGCCTGGGCGGGAGAGGGGTCACCGGGGAGCTGTTTTTT.

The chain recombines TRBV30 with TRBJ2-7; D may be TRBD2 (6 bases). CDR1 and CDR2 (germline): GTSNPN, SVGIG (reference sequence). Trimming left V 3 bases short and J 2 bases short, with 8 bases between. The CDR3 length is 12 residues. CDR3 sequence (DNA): TGTGCCTGGAGGCGGACTACCTACGAGCAGTACTTC. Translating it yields CAWRRTTYEQYF.

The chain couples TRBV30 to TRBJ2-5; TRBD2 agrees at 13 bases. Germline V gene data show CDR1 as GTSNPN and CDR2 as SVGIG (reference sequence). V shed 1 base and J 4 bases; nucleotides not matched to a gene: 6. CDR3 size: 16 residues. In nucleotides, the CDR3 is TGTGCCTGGAGTGAGGGACTAGCGGGACATCGAGAGACCCAGTACTTC. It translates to CAWSEGLAGHRETQYF.

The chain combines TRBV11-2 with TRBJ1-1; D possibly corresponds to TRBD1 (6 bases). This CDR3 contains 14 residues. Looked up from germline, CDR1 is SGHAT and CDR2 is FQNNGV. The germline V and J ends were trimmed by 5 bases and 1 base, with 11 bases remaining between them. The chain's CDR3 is CASSLWTENTEAFF. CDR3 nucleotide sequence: TGTGCCAGCAGCCTGTGGACAGAGAACACTGAAGCTTTCTTT.

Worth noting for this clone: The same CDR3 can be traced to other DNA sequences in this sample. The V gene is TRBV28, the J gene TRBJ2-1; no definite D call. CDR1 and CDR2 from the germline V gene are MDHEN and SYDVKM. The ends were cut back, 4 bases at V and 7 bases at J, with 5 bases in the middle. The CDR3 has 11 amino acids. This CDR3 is CASSSPNEQFF. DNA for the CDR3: TGTGCCAGCAGTTCCCCGAATGAGCAGTTCTTC.